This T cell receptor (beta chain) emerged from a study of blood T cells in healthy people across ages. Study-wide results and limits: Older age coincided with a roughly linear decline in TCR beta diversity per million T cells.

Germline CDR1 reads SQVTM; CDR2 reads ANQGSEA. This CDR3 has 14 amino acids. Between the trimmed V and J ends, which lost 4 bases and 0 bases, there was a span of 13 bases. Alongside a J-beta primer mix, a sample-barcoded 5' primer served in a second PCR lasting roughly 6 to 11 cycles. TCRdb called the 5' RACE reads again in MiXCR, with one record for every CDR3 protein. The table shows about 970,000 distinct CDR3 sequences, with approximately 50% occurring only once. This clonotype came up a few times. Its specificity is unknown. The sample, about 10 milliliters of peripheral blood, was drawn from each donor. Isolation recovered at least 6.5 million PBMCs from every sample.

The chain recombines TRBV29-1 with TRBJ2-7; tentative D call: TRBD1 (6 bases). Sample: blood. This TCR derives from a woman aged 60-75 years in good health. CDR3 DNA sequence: TGCAGCGTTGGCCCTGGACAGAGCTCCTACGAGCAGTACTTC. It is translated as CSVGPGQSSYEQYF.